Reported below is one TCR beta chain. Its specificity is unknown. An end of the junction differs from the germline gene, which may be a read error. This entry is derived from a study of tumor and adjacent non-tumor tissue in lung cancer. Whole-study context: Patients comprised roughly 12 adenocarcinoma, a couple of squamous cell carcinoma and 1 small cell lung cancer. On average, productive TCRbeta reads reached 4 million to 4.5 million per sample.

A modified ARM-PCR protocol with three rounds of nested PCR amplified TCRbeta. MiXCR, run by TCRdb on the multiplex PCR reads, gives a single entry per CDR3 protein. The repertoire includes about 67,000 distinct CDR3 sequences, 75% to 85% of them detected once, and around 45% sits in the top ten. Whole-study findings and limits: Normal lung showed higher cumulative top 100 clone frequency than tumor.

RNA was extracted from bulk tissue without any cell sorting. Distant lung tissue was collected more than 3 cm away from the tumor edge. Newly diagnosed lung cancer patients had thoracic surgery in China, August–November 2014, without prior chemotherapy. The length of the CDR3 is 14 residues. The V gene's germline CDR1 is SQVTM and CDR2 ANQGSEA. The gene calls are TRBV29-1 and TRBJ2-1; 11 nucleotides align to TRBD2. The source material was distant non-tumor lung tissue. The source is a man between 60 and 75 years old with non-small cell lung cancer. The CDR3 is CSTLGLAEYNEQFF. The CDR3 bases are TGTAGCACCCTGGGACTAGCGGAGTACAATGAGCAGTTCTTC.